Presented here are 11 T cell receptor beta chains from one specimen sequenced in a study of identical twins. TCRdb re-analysed the 5' RACE reads in MiXCR, keeping a single row per CDR3 protein. The sample holds around 1.7 million distinct CDR3 sequences, roughly a third seen once. Specimen: cord blood. The receptors originated from a newborn girl in good health.

This clonotype showed up just a few times. V is TRBV20-1 and J is TRBJ1-1; D is possibly TRBD1 (6 bases). V was trimmed by 1 base and J by 1 base, leaving 13 bases between them. The CDR3 has 15 residues. Germline-derived CDR1 and CDR2 are DFQATT and SNEGSKA (reference sequence). For the CDR3, the DNA is TGCAGTGCTAGAGTCGGGACATTCCGGAACACTGAAGCTTTCTTT. It specifies CSARVGTFRNTEAFF.

The CDR3 nucleotides are TGTGCCAGCCAGACCGAACGACAAGCTTTCTTT. Encoded protein: CASQTERQAFF. This sequence joins TRBV28 and TRBJ1-1; D not resolved. Germline CDR1 and CDR2: MDHEN and SYDVKM. Trimming pared 8 bases from V and 9 bases from J, leaving 13 bases between. This CDR3 has 11 residues. The full variable domain, completed using reference TRBV28 and TRBJ1-1, is DVKVTQSSRYLVKRTGEKVFLECVQDMDHENMFWYRQDPGLGLRLIYFSYDVKMKEKGDIPEGYSVSREKKERFSLILESASTNQTSMYLCASQTERQAFFGQGTRLTVV.

This clonotype has just a few counts. The chain has TRBV12-3 or TRBV12-4 and TRBJ1-1, with TRBD1 as a possible D gene (5 bases). The V end was cut by 6 bases, the J end by 0 bases, with 11 bases between. The CDR3 contains 14 residues. The DNA of the CDR3 is TGTGCCAGCAGACTCGACAGAATGAACACTGAAGCTTTCTTT. Translated, it gives CASRLDRMNTEAFF.

The V and J genes are TRBV28 and TRBJ2-5, with D possibly TRBD2 on 6 matching bases. The J call is uncertain, as TRBJ2-7 better fits the DNA end. The germline gives CDR1 MDHEN, CDR2 SYDVKM. The CDR3 length is 15 residues. The CDR3 region is CASSLGVEGTYEQYF. The CDR3 nucleotides are TGTGCCAGCAGTTTAGGGGTGGAGGGGACCTACGAGCAGTACTTC.

The chain has TRBV28 and TRBJ2-2; no clear D gene. Trimming took off 7 bases at V and 1 base at J, with 7 bases between the two ends. This CDR3 contains 13 residues. Germline V gene lookup returns CDR1 MDHEN and CDR2 SYDVKM. The CDR3 bases are TGTGCCAGCAATGGAGTGAACACCGGGGAGCTGTTTTTT. This sequence encodes CASNGVNTGELFF.

V is TRBV5-1 and J is TRBJ2-3; 12 bases are shared with TRBD1. J gave up 4 bases and V 4 bases, and 10 bases lay outside the gene matches. The germline CDR1 and CDR2 sequences are SGHRS and YFSETQ. This CDR3 has 17 residues. DNA for the CDR3: TGCGCCAGCAGCCCGGCCGGGACAGGGGGCATCGCAGATACGCAGTATTTT. It yields the protein CASSPAGTGGIADTQYF. Full variable domain (remainder filled in from reference TRBV5-1 and TRBJ2-3): KAGVTQTPRYLIKTRGQQVTLSCSPISGHRSVSWYQQTPGQGLQFLFEYFSETQRNKGNFPGRFSGRQFSNSRSEMNVSTLELGDSALYLCASSPAGTGGIADTQYFGPGTRLTVL.

V and J are TRBV5-1 and TRBJ2-7, with TRBD2 identical over 9 bases. The CDR3 spans 15 residues. Germline-derived CDR1 and CDR2 are SGHRS and YFSETQ. The V segment lost 4 bases and the J segment 3 bases; nucleotides outside the gene matches: 8. CDR3 sequence: CASSPRAGGFYEQYF. DNA of the CDR3: TGCGCCAGCAGCCCAAGAGCGGGAGGTTTCTACGAGCAGTACTTC. Based on the CDR3 plus reference TRBV5-1 and TRBJ2-7, the full variable domain is KAGVTQTPRYLIKTRGQQVTLSCSPISGHRSVSWYQQTPGQGLQFLFEYFSETQRNKGNFPGRFSGRQFSNSRSEMNVSTLELGDSALYLCASSPRAGGFYEQYFGPGTRLTVT.

This clonotype was counted only a few times. V usage is TRBV28 and J usage is TRBJ1-2; perhaps TRBD1 as D (5 bases). The CDR3 sequence is 14 residues long. CDR1 and CDR2 from the germline V gene are MDHEN and SYDVKM. Trimming left V 3 bases short and J 5 bases short, with 13 bases between. CDR3 sequence reads: CASSFGGLRYGYTF. Here the CDR3 DNA reads TGTGCCAGCAGTTTCGGGGGATTGCGATATGGCTACACCTTC.

CDR3 sequence: CATSGGGPYGYTF. CDR3 coding DNA: TGTGCCACCAGTGGGGGAGGCCCTTATGGCTACACCTTC. This sequence joins TRBV24-1 and TRBJ1-2; D remains unclear. Between the trimmed V and J ends, which lost 5 bases and 5 bases, there was a span of 11 bases. In germline, CDR1 is KGHDR, CDR2 SFDVKD. The CDR3 loop spans 13 amino acids.

The V call is TRBV24-1, the J call TRBJ2-5; tentative D call: TRBD1 (6 bases). Per the germline V gene, CDR1 is KGHDR and CDR2 is SFDVKD. The CDR3 has 13 amino acids. Trimming took off 1 base at V and 4 bases at J, with 6 bases between the two ends. The CDR3 DNA is TGTGCCACCAGTGATTTACAGGGAGAGACCCAGTACTTC. It codes for CATSDLQGETQYF.

This clonotype occurred a few times. The genes are TRBV5-1 and TRBJ2-7; D possibly corresponds to TRBD2 (6 bases). The germline CDR1 and CDR2 sequences are SGHRS and YFSETQ. V lost 4 bases and J 3 bases, leaving 14 bases between the germline ends. The CDR3 runs to 14 residues. The CDR3 here is CASSPAGRDYEQYF. CDR3 sequence (DNA): TGCGCCAGCAGCCCGGCGGGAAGGGACTACGAGCAGTACTTC.